The 27 T cell receptor beta chains in this list originate from one sample, sequenced in a study of T-cell reconstitution after alpha-beta-depleted transplantation in children. Using unique molecular identifiers, the investigators prepared the TCRbeta library. TCRdb fed the PCR reads into MiXCR, producing one record per CDR3 protein. Of approximately 640,000 distinct CDR3 sequences in the sample, over 15% are singletons; the top ten hold under 1.2%. This sample comprised PBMCs from the stem cell graft donor, obtained from the stem cell graft. These receptors were obtained from a human donor who donated a stem cell graft to a child with acute myeloid leukemia.

V usage is TRBV7-2 and J usage is TRBJ2-3, with 9 bases identical to TRBD2. V lost 5 bases to trimming and J lost 6 bases; unmatched junction nucleotides: 6. The CDR3 totals 14 residues. The germline V gene encodes CDR1 SGHTA and CDR2 FQGNSA. CDR3 nucleotides: TGTGCCAGCAGCCGCGGGGCGGGGGGGGATACGCAGTATTTT. Amino acid sequence: CASSRGAGGDTQYF.

This clonotype occurred many times. The rearrangement links TRBV29-1 to TRBJ2-3, with D hard to call. CDR3 length equals 14 residues. Per the germline V gene, CDR1 is SQVTM and CDR2 is ANQGSEA. The V end was cut by 5 bases, the J end by 0 bases, with 12 bases between. CDR3 in amino acids: CSVPGPISTDTQYF. CDR3 in DNA: TGCAGCGTTCCTGGACCCATAAGCACAGATACGCAGTATTTT.

In its sample, this clonotype was seen a few times. The V and J genes are TRBV7-2 and TRBJ2-4; tentative D call: TRBD2 (8 bases). The CDR3 has 16 residues. The V gene lost 1 base and the J gene lost 3 bases, with 13 bases spanning the gap. From germline, CDR1 is SGHTA and CDR2 FQGNSA. The CDR3 nucleotides read TGTGCCAGCAGCTTAGGCGGGGGGACAGTCAAAAACATTCAGTACTTC. Encoded protein: CASSLGGGTVKNIQYF.

In this sample, this clonotype turned up many times. This sequence joins TRBV10-3 and TRBJ2-3; weak D call: TRBD1 (6 bases). V gave up 10 bases and J gave up 7 bases, with 12 bases separating them. Germline-derived CDR1 and CDR2 are ENHRY and SYGVKD. The CDR3 has 11 residues. The CDR3 DNA follows: TGTGCCACCACCAGGGGAAATACGCAGTATTTT. Translated: CATTRGNTQYF.

This clonotype occurred a few times. This rearrangement joins TRBV12-3 or TRBV12-4 to TRBJ1-3; 9 nucleotides line up with TRBD1. The CDR3 covers 16 residues. The junction had 8 bases not matched to a gene; V was cut back by 6 bases and J by 2 bases. The DNA of the CDR3 is TGTGCCAGCAGCGTGGGACAGGGAGGCGCTGGAAACACCATATATTTT. Its translation: CASSVGQGGAGNTIYF.

This clonotype has only a few counts. J is TRBJ2-3 and V is TRBV9; the match to TRBD1 covers 9 bases. Germline values: CDR1 SGDLS, CDR2 YYNGEE. With 4 bases clipped from V and 5 bases from J, the junction kept 8 bases outside the gene matches. The CDR3 runs to 15 residues. In nucleotides, the CDR3 is TGTGCCAGCAGCTTGCGGACAGGGGCGGGAGATACGCAGTATTTT. This codes for CASSLRTGAGDTQYF.

The chain has TRBV5-1 and TRBJ2-2, with 9 bases lining up with TRBD1. Losses at the gene ends were 2 bases for V and 5 bases for J; bases not matched to a gene: 10. CDR3 length: 17 amino acids. Germline loops: CDR1 SGHRS, CDR2 YFSETQ. CDR3 loop: CASSLVPGQGKTGELFF. The CDR3, as DNA: TGCGCCAGCAGCTTAGTCCCGGGACAGGGCAAAACCGGGGAGCTGTTTTTT.

This clonotype was seen more than once but under ten times. The rearrangement uses TRBV7-9 and TRBJ1-1, with 7 bases that match TRBD1. The V segment lost 8 bases and the J segment 3 bases; nucleotides outside the gene matches: 6. Germline CDR1 is SEHNR and CDR2 is FQNEAQ (reference sequence). This CDR3 is built from 13 residues. Here the CDR3 DNA reads TGTGCCAGCGGCCCCCAGGGGGACACTGAAGCTTTCTTT. The encoded protein is CASGPQGDTEAFF.

Only one count was recorded for this clonotype. This may arise from a read error, as a much more abundant clone is one base away. This chain's CDR3 is CATSDPYLDEQFF. CDR3 DNA sequence: TGTGCCACCAGTGACCCGTATCTGGATGAGCAGTTCTTC. The chain has TRBV24-1 and TRBJ2-1; no clear D. V gave up 4 bases and J gave up 8 bases, with 11 bases separating them. Germline V gene lookup returns CDR1 KGHDR and CDR2 SFDVKD. This CDR3 spans 13 amino acids.

Ten or more counts support this clonotype. The V call is TRBV20-1, the J call TRBJ1-5, with D maybe TRBD1 (5 bases). This CDR3 is 17 amino acids long. Trimming shortened V by 7 bases and J by 3 bases, and 25 bases separated the two germline ends. CDR1 DFQATT and CDR2 SNEGSKA come from the germline V gene (reference sequence). CDR3 DNA: TGCAGTGGGACTCAATACCAACGACAGTACAACAATCAGCCCCAGCATTTT. Residues: CSGTQYQRQYNNQPQHF.

The sample holds many counts of this clonotype. The rearrangement links TRBV29-1 to TRBJ2-3; 12 bases fit TRBD2. Germline lookup yields CDR1 SQVTM and CDR2 ANQGSEA. CDR3 size: 15 residues. V lost 5 bases, J lost 2 bases, and 5 bases stayed unmatched. The CDR3 nucleotides are TGCAGCGTTCTTACTAGCGGGGGGATCACAGATACGCAGTATTTT. It encodes CSVLTSGGITDTQYF.

This clonotype was recorded many times. V gene TRBV29-1 combines with J gene TRBJ1-1; D gene ambiguous. The CDR3 sequence is 11 residues long. CDR1 SQVTM and CDR2 ANQGSEA come from the germline V gene. Trimming took off 5 bases at V and 4 bases at J, with 8 bases between the two ends. CDR3 in DNA: TGCAGCGTTCAAGGCGCCACTGAAGCTTTCTTT. Amino acids: CSVQGATEAFF.

In its sample, this clonotype was seen many times. This chain uses TRBV5-6 with TRBJ2-5; D ambiguous. The V end was cut by 6 bases, the J end by 5 bases, with 14 bases between. CDR1 and CDR2 (germline): SGHDT, YYEEEE. This CDR3 region has 13 residues. The CDR3 protein is CASTHMSGETQYF. The CDR3 bases are TGTGCCAGCACCCATATGAGTGGGGAGACCCAGTACTTC.

Many counts were recorded for this clonotype. The V gene is TRBV12-3 or TRBV12-4, the J gene TRBJ1-2; TRBD1 is a possible D gene (6 bases). The CDR3 contains 13 residues. V lost 5 bases, J lost 4 bases, and 11 bases lay in between. CDR3 DNA sequence: TGTGCCAGCAGTAGACAGGCGGGCTATGGCTACACCTTC. Translating it yields CASSRQAGYGYTF.

This clonotype was observed a handful of times. V is TRBV4-1 and J is TRBJ1-6; D is perhaps TRBD1 (5 bases). The CDR3 totals 17 residues. V shed 0 bases and J shed 7 bases, with 16 bases lying between them. Germline values: CDR1 MGHRA, CDR2 YSYEKL. DNA of the CDR3: TGCGCCAGCAGCCAAGAGGGGACCCAGGGTCGGAATTCACCCCTCCACTTT. Translated: CASSQEGTQGRNSPLHF.

Details on this clonotype: A much larger clone differs by one base, so this may be a read error. The rearrangement uses TRBV12-3 or TRBV12-4 and TRBJ2-5, with a weak D call TRBD2 (5 bases). The germline V and J ends were trimmed by 8 bases and 4 bases, with 11 bases remaining between them. The CDR3 contains 12 residues. The CDR3 sequence: CASDPEGETQYF. The CDR3 region has the DNA TGTGCCAGCGACCCTGAGGGAGAGACCCAGTACTTC.

This clonotype was detected only a few times. The chain has TRBV5-1 and TRBJ2-2; D is unclear. V was trimmed by 1 base and J by 3 bases, leaving 10 bases between them. The CDR3 runs 15 residues. Germline lookup yields CDR1 SGHRS and CDR2 YFSETQ. CDR3 residues: CASSLLGSHTGELFF. The CDR3 nucleotides read TGCGCCAGCAGCTTGTTGGGCAGTCACACCGGGGAGCTGTTTTTT.

The V and J genes are TRBV4-3 and TRBJ2-5; TRBD1 matches at 8 bases. The length of the CDR3 is 15 residues. Germline CDR1 and CDR2: LGHNA and YSLEER. V lost 5 bases to trimming and J lost 4 bases; unmatched junction nucleotides: 9. Written as DNA, the CDR3 is TGCGCCAGCAGCGCTGGACAGGGTTATCGAGAGACCCAGTACTTC. It specifies CASSAGQGYRETQYF.

This clonotype showed up just a few times. The chain employs TRBV27 and TRBJ1-2, with D hard to call. Germline loops: CDR1 MNHEY, CDR2 SMNVEV (reference sequence). The CDR3 length is 14 residues. Trimming took off 8 bases at V and 7 bases at J, with 20 bases between the two ends. The CDR3 here is CASSPAVGSVGYTF. The CDR3 bases are TGTGCCAGCTCGCCGGCAGTTGGGTCGGTTGGCTACACCTTC.

Ten or more counts support this clonotype. The chain has TRBV13 and TRBJ2-7, with D hard to call. The V and J ends lost 5 bases and 1 base respectively, with 9 bases between them. CDR1 PRHDT and CDR2 FYEKMQ come from the germline V gene (reference sequence). The CDR3 covers 13 residues. CDR3 DNA: TGTGCCAGCAGCCCCCAGAGGTCCTACGAGCAGTACGTC. Protein product: CASSPQRSYEQYV.

This clonotype has only a few counts. The chain links TRBV7-2 to TRBJ2-1; D not certain. V was pared by 5 bases and J by 2 bases, with 13 bases between. CDR1 is SGHTA, CDR2 FQGNSA, per germline. The CDR3 has 15 residues. The CDR3 loop is CASSLSSLPYNEQFF. CDR3 bases: TGTGCCAGCAGCCTAAGTAGTCTTCCCTACAATGAGCAGTTCTTC.

This chain joins TRBV25-1 and TRBJ2-1, with D perhaps TRBD2 (5 bases). From germline, CDR1 is MGHDK and CDR2 SYGVNS. V lost 7 bases and J lost 4, with 11 bases in between. The CDR3 is made up of 13 amino acids. The chain's CDR3 is CASMSPGYNEQFF. DNA for the CDR3: TGTGCCAGCATGTCTCCGGGGTACAATGAGCAGTTCTTC.

This clonotype has more than one count but fewer than ten. V gene TRBV6-1 combines with J gene TRBJ2-1; 15 positions match TRBD2. The CDR3 is made up of 19 amino acids. Per germline, CDR1 MNHNS and CDR2 SASEGT. V shed 5 bases and J 1 base; nucleotides not matched to a gene: 9. CDR3 in amino acids: CASSLTGTSGGMSYNEQFF. The CDR3 DNA reads TGTGCCAGCAGTCTAACCGGGACTAGCGGGGGGATGTCCTACAATGAGCAGTTCTTC.

This clonotype was found a few times. The chain employs TRBV20-1 and TRBJ1-2; D remains unclear. Looked up from germline, CDR1 is DFQATT and CDR2 is SNEGSKA (reference sequence). CDR3 size: 15 residues. V gave up 4 bases and J gave up 3 bases, with 18 bases separating them. The CDR3 loop reads CSATRQRGTDYGYTF. The CDR3 DNA sequence: TGCAGTGCTACCCGTCAGCGGGGTACGGACTATGGCTACACCTTC.

Remarks on this clonotype: This may be a read error, as it is one base from a much larger clone. The chain uses TRBV15 and TRBJ2-1; 11 bases are shared with TRBD2. CDR3 length: 15 amino acids. CDR1 is LNHNV and CDR2 is YYDKDF in the germline V gene (reference sequence). The CDR3 DNA sequence: TGTGCCACCAGCCTACTAGCGGGGGACTACAATGAGCTGTTCTTC. Translating it yields CATSLLAGDYNELFF.

This clonotype was counted ten times or more. This rearrangement joins TRBV29-1 to TRBJ1-1; 7 nucleotides match TRBD1. CDR3 length: 12 residues. Germline CDR1 is SQVTM and CDR2 is ANQGSEA. Trimming cost V 7 bases and J 3 bases; bases outside gene matches: 5. The CDR3 protein is CSAHRGDTEAFF. The CDR3, as DNA: TGCAGCGCCCACAGGGGCGACACTGAAGCTTTCTTT.

This clonotype was recorded many times. The V and J genes are TRBV29-1 and TRBJ2-3; tentative D call: TRBD1 (5 bases). The CDR3 covers 13 residues. The V gene lost 4 bases and the J gene lost 5 bases, with 13 bases spanning the gap. Looked up from germline, CDR1 is SQVTM and CDR2 is ANQGSEA. CDR3 coding DNA: TGCAGCGTTGGTCCAGGGCTCCTAGATACGCAGTATTTT. It encodes CSVGPGLLDTQYF.